These T cell receptor beta chains were read from a single sample in a study of CD8+ T cells in alopecia areata. The table came from immunoSEQ multiplex PCR; TCRdb's copy has only in-frame clones and leaves some out. The table has fewer than 150,000 clones, 80% to 90% seen once. Here the sequenced sample was CD8+ T cells sorted from blood, taken at week 4, from a patient treated with tofacitinib. All receptors come from a human donor with alopecia areata. Each CDR3 is given with its conserved first and last residue. Each record gives: clone size, V gene, D gene, J gene, CDR3 protein, CDR3 DNA. D genes are given only for firm matches. Some rows mark clone size as missing; the rest say once, few, many or name a class of expanded clone.

abundance: -
v_gene: TRBV7-6
d_gene: -
j_gene: TRBJ2-1
CDR3aa: CASSLEAGGSYNEQFF
CDR3nt: TGTGCCAGCAGCTTAGAGGCTGGCGGTTCTTACAATGAGCAGTTCTTC

abundance: -
v_gene: TRBV6-5
d_gene: -
j_gene: TRBJ2-2
CDR3aa: CASSPGLEGGELFF
CDR3nt: TGTGCCAGCAGTCCGGGCCTAGAAGGCGGGGAGCTGTTTTTT

abundance: -
v_gene: TRBV5-1
d_gene: -
j_gene: TRBJ2-1
CDR3aa: CASSLVPGRDEQFF
CDR3nt: TGCGCCAGCAGCTTGGTACCAGGTCGGGATGAGCAGTTCTTC

abundance: -
v_gene: TRBV11-3
d_gene: TRBD2
j_gene: TRBJ2-1
CDR3aa: CASSLESSGDNEQFF
CDR3nt: TGTGCCAGCAGCTTAGAGTCTAGCGGAGACAATGAGCAGTTCTTC

abundance: -
v_gene: TRBV6-4
d_gene: TRBD2
j_gene: TRBJ2-3
CDR3aa: CASSDPAVGGLAVRTDTQYF
CDR3nt: TGTGCCAGCAGTGACCCTGCTGTGGGTGGGCTAGCGGTTCGCACAGATACGCAGTATTTT

abundance: once
v_gene: TRBV11-2
d_gene: -
j_gene: TRBJ2-5
CDR3aa: CASSLTGRLSQETQYF
CDR3nt: TGTGCCAGCAGCCTCACGGGACGCTTGTCCCAAGAGACCCAGTACTTC

abundance: -
v_gene: TRBV6-5
d_gene: -
j_gene: TRBJ1-5
CDR3aa: CASKPTGFSNQPQHF
CDR3nt: TGTGCCAGCAAACCTACAGGGTTTAGCAATCAGCCCCAGCATTTT

abundance: -
v_gene: TRBV15
d_gene: -
j_gene: TRBJ2-1
CDR3aa: CATSSSRWEQFF
CDR3nt: TGTGCCACCAGCAGTTCGAGGTGGGAGCAGTTCTTC

abundance: -
v_gene: TRBV29-1
d_gene: TRBD2
j_gene: TRBJ2-1
CDR3aa: CSVPSTAGLREQFF
CDR3nt: TGCAGCGTTCCTTCTACAGCGGGGCTTCGGGAGCAGTTCTTC

abundance: -
v_gene: TRBV13
d_gene: -
j_gene: TRBJ2-5
CDR3aa: CASSLGIQTQYF
CDR3nt: TGTGCCAGCAGCTTAGGCATACAGACCCAGTACTTC

abundance: -
v_gene: TRBV30
d_gene: -
j_gene: TRBJ1-1
CDR3aa: CAWSVMYTEAFF
CDR3nt: TGTGCCTGGAGTGTTATGTACACTGAAGCTTTCTTT

abundance: once
v_gene: TRBV4-1
d_gene: TRBD2
j_gene: TRBJ2-3
CDR3aa: CASSQHLGLAGVASGTDTQYF
CDR3nt: TGCGCCAGCAGCCAACACTTGGGACTAGCGGGGGTGGCCTCCGGCACAGATACGCAGTATTTT

abundance: -
v_gene: TRBV7-9
d_gene: -
j_gene: TRBJ2-5
CDR3aa: CASSSTGSYQETQYF
CDR3nt: TGTGCCAGCAGTTCGACAGGATCGTACCAAGAGACCCAGTACTTC

abundance: -
v_gene: TRBV5-1
d_gene: TRBD2
j_gene: TRBJ2-7
CDR3aa: CASSWSGAAEQYF
CDR3nt: TGCGCCAGCAGCTGGAGCGGGGCAGCCGAGCAGTACTTC

abundance: -
v_gene: TRBV4-1
d_gene: -
j_gene: TRBJ2-1
CDR3aa: CASSQEDTVYNEQFF
CDR3nt: TGCGCCAGCAGCCAAGAGGATACGGTCTACAATGAGCAGTTCTTC

abundance: few
v_gene: TRBV10-3
d_gene: -
j_gene: TRBJ2-7
CDR3aa: CAIKGDGGYEQYF
CDR3nt: TGTGCCATCAAAGGGGACGGAGGCTACGAGCAGTACTTC

abundance: -
v_gene: TRBV7-9
d_gene: -
j_gene: TRBJ2-3
CDR3aa: CASSLGPGAGTDTQYF
CDR3nt: TGTGCCAGCAGCTTAGGTCCCGGGGCAGGAACAGATACGCAGTATTTT

abundance: few
v_gene: TRBV4-3
d_gene: -
j_gene: TRBJ2-7
CDR3aa: CASSQAKDMMGYEQYF
CDR3nt: TGCGCCAGCAGCCAAGCAAAGGATATGATGGGCTACGAGCAGTACTTC

abundance: -
v_gene: TRBV2
d_gene: -
j_gene: TRBJ2-5
CDR3aa: CASFQETQYF
CDR3nt: TGTGCCAGTTTCCAGGAGACCCAGTACTTC

abundance: -
v_gene: TRBV4-1
d_gene: TRBD2
j_gene: TRBJ2-5
CDR3aa: CASSFRLAEETQYF
CDR3nt: TGCGCCAGCAGCTTCAGACTAGCAGAAGAGACCCAGTACTTC

abundance: -
v_gene: TRBV4-3
d_gene: -
j_gene: TRBJ2-6
CDR3aa: CASSHQSTGSGANVLTF
CDR3nt: TGCGCCAGCAGCCACCAATCAACAGGGTCTGGGGCCAACGTCCTGACTTTC

abundance: -
v_gene: TRBV7-9
d_gene: TRBD1
j_gene: TRBJ1-2
CDR3aa: CASSLGQGAHYGYTF
CDR3nt: TGTGCCAGCAGCTTAGGGCAGGGGGCTCACTATGGCTACACCTTC

abundance: -
v_gene: TRBV7-9
d_gene: -
j_gene: TRBJ2-1
CDR3aa: CASSFVGFSYNEQFF
CDR3nt: TGTGCCAGCAGCTTTGTGGGGTTCTCCTACAATGAGCAGTTCTTC